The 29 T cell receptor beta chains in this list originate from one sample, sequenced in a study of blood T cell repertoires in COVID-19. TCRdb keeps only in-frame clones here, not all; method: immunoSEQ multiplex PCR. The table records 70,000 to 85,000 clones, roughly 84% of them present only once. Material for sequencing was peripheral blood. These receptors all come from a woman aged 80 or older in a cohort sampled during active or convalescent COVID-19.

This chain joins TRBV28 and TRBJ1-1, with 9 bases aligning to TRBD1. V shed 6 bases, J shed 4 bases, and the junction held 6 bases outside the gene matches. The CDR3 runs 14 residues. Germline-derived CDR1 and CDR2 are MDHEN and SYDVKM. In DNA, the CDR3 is TGTGCCAGCAGCGAAAACAGGGGGCGCACTGAAGCTTTCTTT. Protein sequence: CASSENRGRTEAFF.

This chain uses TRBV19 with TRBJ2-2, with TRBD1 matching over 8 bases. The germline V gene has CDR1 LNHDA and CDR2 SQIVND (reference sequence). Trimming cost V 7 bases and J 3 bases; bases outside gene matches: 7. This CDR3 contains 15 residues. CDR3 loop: CASMGAGGYTGELFF. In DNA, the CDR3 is TGTGCCAGTATGGGGGCAGGGGGCTACACCGGGGAGCTGTTTTTT. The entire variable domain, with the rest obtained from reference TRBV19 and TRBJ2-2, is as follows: DGGITQSPKYLFRKEGQNVTLSCEQNLNHDAMYWYRQDPGQGLRLIYYSQIVNDFQKGDIAEGYSVSREKKESFPLTVTSAQKNPTAFYLCASMGAGGYTGELFFGEGSRLTVL.

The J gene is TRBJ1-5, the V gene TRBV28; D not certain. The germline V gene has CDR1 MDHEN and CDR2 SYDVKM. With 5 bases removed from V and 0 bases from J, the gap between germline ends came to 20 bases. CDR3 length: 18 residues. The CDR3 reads CASSHPEQHPGSNQPQHF. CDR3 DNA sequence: TGTGCCAGCAGTCACCCCGAGCAGCACCCAGGTAGCAATCAGCCCCAGCATTTT.

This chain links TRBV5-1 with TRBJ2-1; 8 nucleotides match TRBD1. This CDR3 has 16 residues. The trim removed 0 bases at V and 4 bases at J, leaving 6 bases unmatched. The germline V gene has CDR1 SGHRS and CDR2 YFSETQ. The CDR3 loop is CASSLATGGSYNEQFF. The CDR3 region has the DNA TGCGCCAGCAGCTTGGCCACAGGGGGATCTTACAATGAGCAGTTCTTC.

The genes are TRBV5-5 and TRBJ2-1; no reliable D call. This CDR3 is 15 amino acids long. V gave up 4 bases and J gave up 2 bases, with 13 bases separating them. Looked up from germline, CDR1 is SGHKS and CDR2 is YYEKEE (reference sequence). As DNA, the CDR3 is TGTGCCAGCAGCCCCGACATCCTGACCTACAATGAGCAGTTCTTC. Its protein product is CASSPDILTYNEQFF.

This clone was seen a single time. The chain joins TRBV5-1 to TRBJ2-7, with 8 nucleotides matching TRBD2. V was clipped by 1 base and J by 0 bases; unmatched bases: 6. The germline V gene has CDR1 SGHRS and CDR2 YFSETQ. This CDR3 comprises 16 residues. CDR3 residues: CASSLSSGTFSYEQYV. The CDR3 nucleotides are TGCGCCAGCAGCTTGAGTAGCGGGACCTTCTCCTACGAGCAGTACGTC.

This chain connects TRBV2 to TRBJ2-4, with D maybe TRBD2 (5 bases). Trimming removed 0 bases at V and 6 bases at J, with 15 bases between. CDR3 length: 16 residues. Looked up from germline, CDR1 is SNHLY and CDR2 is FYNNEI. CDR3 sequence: CASSEARRGSGNIQYF. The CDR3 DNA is TGTGCCAGCAGTGAAGCGAGACGGGGATCGGGAAACATTCAGTACTTC.

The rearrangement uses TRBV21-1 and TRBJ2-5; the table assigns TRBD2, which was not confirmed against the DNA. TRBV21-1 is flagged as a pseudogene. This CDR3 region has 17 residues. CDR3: CASSKVEVAGCEETQYF. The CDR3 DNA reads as TGTGCCAGCAGCAAAGTGGAGGTAGCGGGATGCGAAGAGACCCAGTACTTC.

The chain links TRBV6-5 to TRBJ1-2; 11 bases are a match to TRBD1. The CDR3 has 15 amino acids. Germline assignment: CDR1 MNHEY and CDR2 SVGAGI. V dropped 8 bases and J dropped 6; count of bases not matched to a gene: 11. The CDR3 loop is CASWLGQGVFDGYTF. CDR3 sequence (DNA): TGTGCCAGCTGGCTGGGACAGGGGGTTTTCGATGGCTACACCTTC.

This CDR3 is CASSESSYGYTF. Written as DNA, the CDR3 is TGCGCCAGCAGTGAGTCGAGCTATGGCTACACCTTC. This sequence joins TRBV10-1 and TRBJ1-2, with D uncertain. V gave up 0 bases and J gave up 4 bases, with 3 bases separating them. Germline CDR1 is WNHNN and CDR2 is SYGVQD (reference sequence). The CDR3 length is 12 residues.

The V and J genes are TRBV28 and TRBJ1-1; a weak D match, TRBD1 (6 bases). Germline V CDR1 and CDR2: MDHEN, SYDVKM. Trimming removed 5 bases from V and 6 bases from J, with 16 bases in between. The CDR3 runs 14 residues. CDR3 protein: CASSGSSGDPEAFF. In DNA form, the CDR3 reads TGTGCCAGCAGTGGATCTTCAGGGGATCCTGAAGCTTTCTTT.

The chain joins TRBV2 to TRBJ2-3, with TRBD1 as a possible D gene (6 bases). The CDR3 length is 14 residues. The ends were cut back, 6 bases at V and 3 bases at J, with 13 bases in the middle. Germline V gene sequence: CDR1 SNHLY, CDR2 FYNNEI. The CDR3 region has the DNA TGTGCCAGCAGCAACAGGGTTATAACAGATACGCAGTATTTT. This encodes CASSNRVITDTQYF.

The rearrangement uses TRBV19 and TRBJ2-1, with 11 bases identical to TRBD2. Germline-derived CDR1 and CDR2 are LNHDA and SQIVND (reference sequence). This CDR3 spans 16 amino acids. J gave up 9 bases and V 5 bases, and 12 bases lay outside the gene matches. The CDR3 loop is CASSAPRLAGLGEQFF. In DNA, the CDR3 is TGTGCCAGTAGTGCCCCAAGACTAGCGGGATTGGGTGAGCAGTTCTTC. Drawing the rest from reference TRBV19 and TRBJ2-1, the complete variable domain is DGGITQSPKYLFRKEGQNVTLSCEQNLNHDAMYWYRQDPGQGLRLIYYSQIVNDFQKGDIAEGYSVSREKKESFPLTVTSAQKNPTAFYLCASSAPRLAGLGEQFFGPGTRLTVL.

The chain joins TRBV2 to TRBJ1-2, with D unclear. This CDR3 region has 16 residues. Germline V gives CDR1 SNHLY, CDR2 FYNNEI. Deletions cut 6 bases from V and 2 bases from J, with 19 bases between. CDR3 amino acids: CASSVKRGSGNYGYTF. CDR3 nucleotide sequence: TGTGCCAGCAGCGTTAAACGTGGCAGCGGAAACTATGGCTACACCTTC. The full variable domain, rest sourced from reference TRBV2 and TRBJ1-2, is EPEVTQTPSHQVTQMGQEVILRCVPISNHLYFYWYRQILGQKVEFLVSFYNNEISEKSEIFDDQFSVERPDGSNFTLKIRSTKLEDSAMYFCASSVKRGSGNYGYTFGSGTRLTVV.

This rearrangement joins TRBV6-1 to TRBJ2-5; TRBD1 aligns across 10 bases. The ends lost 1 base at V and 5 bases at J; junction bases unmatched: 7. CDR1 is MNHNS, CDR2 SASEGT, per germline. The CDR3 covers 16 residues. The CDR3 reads CASSEVTGTGAETQYF. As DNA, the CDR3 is TGTGCCAGCAGTGAAGTTACCGGGACAGGGGCTGAGACCCAGTACTTC.

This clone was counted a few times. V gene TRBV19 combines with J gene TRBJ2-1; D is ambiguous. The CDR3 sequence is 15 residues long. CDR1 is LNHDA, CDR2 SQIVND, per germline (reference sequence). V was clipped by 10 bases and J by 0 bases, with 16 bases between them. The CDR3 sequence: CATHHQAGSYNEQFF. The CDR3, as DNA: TGTGCCACTCACCATCAAGCAGGCTCCTACAATGAGCAGTTCTTC.

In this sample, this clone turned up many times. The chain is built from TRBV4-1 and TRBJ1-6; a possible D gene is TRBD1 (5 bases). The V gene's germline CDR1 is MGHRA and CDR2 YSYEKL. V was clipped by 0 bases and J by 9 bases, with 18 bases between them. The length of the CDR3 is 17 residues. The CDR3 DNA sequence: TGCGCCAGCAGCCAAGATCTAGACAGACCAGAGAGTTCACCCCTCCACTTT. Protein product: CASSQDLDRPESSPLHF.

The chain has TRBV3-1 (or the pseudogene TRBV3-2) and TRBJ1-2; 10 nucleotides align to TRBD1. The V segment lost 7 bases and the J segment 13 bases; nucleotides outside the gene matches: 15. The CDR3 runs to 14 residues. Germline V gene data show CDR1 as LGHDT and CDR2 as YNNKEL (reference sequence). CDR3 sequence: CASTHLAGQGIFTF. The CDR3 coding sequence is TGTGCCAGCACGCACCTCGCGGGACAGGGGATTTTCACCTTC.

The CDR3 here is CASSPGDYQPQHF. The CDR3 nucleotides are TGTGCCAGCAGTCCGGGTGATTATCAGCCCCAGCATTTT. The chain has TRBV2 and TRBJ1-5; the D is unclear. The CDR3 is made up of 13 amino acids. The V and J ends lost 5 bases and 5 bases respectively, with 10 bases between them. The germline CDR1 and CDR2 sequences are SNHLY and FYNNEI.

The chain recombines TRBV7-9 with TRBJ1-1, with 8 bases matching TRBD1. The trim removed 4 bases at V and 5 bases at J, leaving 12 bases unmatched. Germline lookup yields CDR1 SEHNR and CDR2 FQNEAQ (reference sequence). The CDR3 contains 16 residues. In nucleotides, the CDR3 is TGTGCCAGCAGCTCCAAGAGACAGGGGCCAGGGACTGAAGCTTTCTTT. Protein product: CASSSKRQGPGTEAFF.

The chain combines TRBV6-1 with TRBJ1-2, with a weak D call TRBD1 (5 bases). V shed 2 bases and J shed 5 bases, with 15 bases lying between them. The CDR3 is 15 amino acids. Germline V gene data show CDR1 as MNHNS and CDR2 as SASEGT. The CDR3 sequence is CASSEMSDSYYGYTF. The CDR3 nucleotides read TGTGCCAGCAGTGAAATGAGTGACAGCTATTATGGCTACACCTTC.

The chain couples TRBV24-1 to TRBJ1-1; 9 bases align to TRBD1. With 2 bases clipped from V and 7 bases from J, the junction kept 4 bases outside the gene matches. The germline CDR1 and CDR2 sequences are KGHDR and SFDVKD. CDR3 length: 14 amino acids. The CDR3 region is CATSDYGTGNEAFF. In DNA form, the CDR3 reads TGTGCCACCAGTGATTATGGGACAGGGAATGAAGCTTTCTTT.

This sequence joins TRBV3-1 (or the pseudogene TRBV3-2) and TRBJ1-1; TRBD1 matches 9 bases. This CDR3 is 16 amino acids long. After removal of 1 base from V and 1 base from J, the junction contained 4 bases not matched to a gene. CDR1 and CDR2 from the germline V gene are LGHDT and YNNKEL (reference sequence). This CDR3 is CASSQGDRGENTEAFF. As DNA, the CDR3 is TGTGCCAGCAGCCAAGGAGACAGGGGGGAGAACACTGAAGCTTTCTTT.

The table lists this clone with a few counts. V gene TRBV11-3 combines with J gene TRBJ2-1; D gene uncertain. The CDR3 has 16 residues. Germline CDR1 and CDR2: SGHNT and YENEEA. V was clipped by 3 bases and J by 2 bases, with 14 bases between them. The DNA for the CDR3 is TGTGCCAGCAGCTTTGGCAGATTTAACGCCTACAATGAGCAGTTCTTC. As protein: CASSFGRFNAYNEQFF.

The CDR3 nucleotides read TGTGCCTGGAGTGACCCACAACTAGTTGAAGGCCACAATGAGCAGTTCTTC. Translation gives CAWSDPQLVEGHNEQFF. The V gene is TRBV30, the J gene TRBJ2-1, with D possibly being TRBD2 (5 bases). Trimming removed 1 base from V and 5 bases from J, with 21 bases in between. The CDR3 is 17 residues long. CDR1 is GTSNPN and CDR2 is SVGIG in the germline V gene (reference sequence).

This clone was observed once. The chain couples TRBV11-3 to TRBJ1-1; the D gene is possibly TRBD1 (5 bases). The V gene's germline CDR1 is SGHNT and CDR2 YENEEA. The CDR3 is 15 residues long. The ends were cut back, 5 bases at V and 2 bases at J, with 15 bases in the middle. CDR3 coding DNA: TGTGCCAGCAGCCCCTTCGGGGGGGGTAACACTGAAGCTTTCTTT. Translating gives CASSPFGGGNTEAFF.

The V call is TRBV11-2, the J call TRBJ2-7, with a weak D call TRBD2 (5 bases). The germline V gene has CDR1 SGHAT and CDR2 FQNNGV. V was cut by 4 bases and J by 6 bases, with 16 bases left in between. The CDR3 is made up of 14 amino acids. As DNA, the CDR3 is TGTGCCAGCAGCTCAACAAGCGGCCCGGCCGAGCAGTACGTC. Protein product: CASSSTSGPAEQYV.

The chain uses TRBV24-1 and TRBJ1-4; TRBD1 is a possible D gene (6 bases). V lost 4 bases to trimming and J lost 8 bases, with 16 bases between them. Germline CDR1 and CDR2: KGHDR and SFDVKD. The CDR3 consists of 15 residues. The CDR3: CATSELTTGGEKLFF. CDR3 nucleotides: TGTGCCACCAGTGAACTAACGACAGGCGGGGAAAAACTGTTTTTT.

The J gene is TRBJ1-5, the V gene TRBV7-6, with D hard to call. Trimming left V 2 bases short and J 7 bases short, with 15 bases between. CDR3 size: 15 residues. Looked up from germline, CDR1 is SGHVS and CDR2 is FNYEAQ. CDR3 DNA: TGTGCCAGCAGCTTATTAGACGGGGAGGGACAGCCCCAGCATTTT. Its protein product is CASSLLDGEGQPQHF.